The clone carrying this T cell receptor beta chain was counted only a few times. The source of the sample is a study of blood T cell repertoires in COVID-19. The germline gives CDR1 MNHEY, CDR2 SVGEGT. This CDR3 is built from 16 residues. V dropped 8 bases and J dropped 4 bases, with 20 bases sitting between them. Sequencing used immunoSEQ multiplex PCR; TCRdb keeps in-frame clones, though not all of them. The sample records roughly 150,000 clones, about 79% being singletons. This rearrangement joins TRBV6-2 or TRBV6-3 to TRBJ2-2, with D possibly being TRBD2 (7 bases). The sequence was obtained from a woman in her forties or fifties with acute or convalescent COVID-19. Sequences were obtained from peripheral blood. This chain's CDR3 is CASCCRWGGLTGELFF. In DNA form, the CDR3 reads TGTGCCAGCTGTTGCCGGTGGGGGGGCCTCACCGGGGAGCTGTTTTTT.